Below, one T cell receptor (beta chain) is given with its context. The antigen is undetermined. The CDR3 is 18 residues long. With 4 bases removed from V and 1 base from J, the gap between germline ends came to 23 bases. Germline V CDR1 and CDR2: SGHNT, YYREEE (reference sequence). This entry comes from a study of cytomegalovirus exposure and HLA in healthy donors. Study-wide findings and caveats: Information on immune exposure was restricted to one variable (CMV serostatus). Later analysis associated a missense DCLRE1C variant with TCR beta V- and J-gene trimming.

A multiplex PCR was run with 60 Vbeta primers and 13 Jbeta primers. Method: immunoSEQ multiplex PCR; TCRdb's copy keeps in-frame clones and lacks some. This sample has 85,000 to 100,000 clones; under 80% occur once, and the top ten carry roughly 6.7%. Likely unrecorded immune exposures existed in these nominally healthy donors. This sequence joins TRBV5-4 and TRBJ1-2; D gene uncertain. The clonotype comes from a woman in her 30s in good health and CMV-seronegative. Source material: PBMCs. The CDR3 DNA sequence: TGTGCCAGCAGCCGAAAGACTCCTTTAGCCCCATATAACTATGGCTACACCTTC. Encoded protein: CASSRKTPLAPYNYGYTF.